The rows below give T cell receptor beta chains drawn from one sample of a study of T cell repertoires in cytomegalovirus infection. TCRdb re-called the reads through MiXCR, storing one row per CDR3 protein. The sample includes 170,000 or so distinct CDR3 sequences, roughly a sixth of them seen just once. Input material: CD8+ T cells from PBMCs. Every receptor here comes from a human donor in good health (CMV status not recorded). Some clones in this sample may be carry-over from other donors' samples. Each CDR3 is given with its conserved first and last residue. The order of the fields is V gene, clone size, J gene, D gene, CDR3 protein, CDR3 DNA. A D gene is named only where the DNA matches it firmly. Size tells how often a clone was seen (once, few, many) or the class of an expanded clone, and some rows leave it out.

TRBV2	-	TRBJ2-7	-	CATGTGVYEQYF	TGTGCCACCGGGACGGGAGTATACGAGCAGTACTTC
TRBV7-8	-	TRBJ1-5	TRBD1	CASSLREQGKGQPQHF	TGTGCCAGCAGCTTACGAGAACAGGGGAAAGGGCAGCCCCAGCATTTT
TRBV7-6	few	TRBJ2-5	-	CASSLIRRRETQYF	TGTGCCAGCAGCTTGATTCGCAGGAGAGAGACCCAGTACTTC
TRBV6-2/TRBV6-3	-	TRBJ2-7	-	CASMEGYEQYF	TGTGCCAGCATGGAGGGGTACGAGCAGTACTTC
TRBV7-2	-	TRBJ2-3	TRBD2	CASSLVILAGSTDTQYF	TGTGCCAGCAGCTTAGTTATACTAGCGGGGAGCACAGATACGCAGTATTTT
TRBV7-6	-	TRBJ2-3	-	CASSSRDAADTQYF	TGTGCCAGCAGCTCTCGGGACGCAGCCGATACGCAGTATTTT
TRBV7-9	-	TRBJ2-1	TRBD1	CASSPPGTGNNEQFF	TGTGCCAGCAGCCCACCCGGGACAGGAAACAATGAGCAGTTCTTC
TRBV11-2	-	TRBJ2-1	TRBD2	CASSPQRDEQFF	TGTGCCAGCAGCCCACAGCGGGACGAGCAGTTCTTC
TRBV4-3	few	TRBJ2-1	TRBD2	CASSQDGLAGGEDEQFF	TGCGCCAGCAGCCAAGATGGACTAGCGGGGGGAGAGGATGAGCAGTTCTTC
TRBV6-2/TRBV6-3	many	TRBJ2-5	TRBD2	CASSYLAGGETQYF	TGTGCCAGCAGTTACCTAGCGGGGGGCGAGACCCAGTACTTC
TRBV7-3	few	TRBJ2-7	-	CASSFFDSSYEQYF	TGTGCCAGCAGCTTCTTCGACAGCTCCTACGAGCAGTACTTC
TRBV7-9	-	TRBJ2-2	-	CASSSSGQLTGELFF	TGTGCCAGCAGCTCATCGGGGCAACTCACCGGGGAGCTGTTTTTT
TRBV7-8	-	TRBJ2-1	-	CASSRLGSSNEQFF	TGTGCCAGCAGCCGACTGGGGTCGAGCAATGAGCAGTTCTTC
TRBV29-1	few	TRBJ2-3	TRBD2	CSADSGPRDTQYF	TGCAGCGCCGATAGCGGGCCCAGGGATACGCAGTATTTT
TRBV7-9	-	TRBJ2-3	TRBD1	CASRSGQGNTDTQYF	TGTGCCAGCAGATCCGGACAGGGAAACACAGATACGCAGTATTTT
TRBV7-2	-	TRBJ2-3	-	CASSPGTFLDTQYF	TGTGCCAGCAGCCCCGGGACTTTTTTAGATACGCAGTATTTT
TRBV27	-	TRBJ2-1	-	CASSLRLGARGNEQFF	TGTGCCAGCAGTTTGCGGCTCGGGGCCAGGGGCAATGAGCAGTTCTTC
TRBV10-3	once	TRBJ1-5	-	CAMGALTGHSNQPQHF	TGTGCCATGGGAGCCCTGACAGGCCATAGCAATCAGCCCCAGCATTTT
TRBV28	-	TRBJ1-1	TRBD1	CASGQGGSTEAFF	TGTGCCAGCGGACAGGGTGGTTCCACTGAAGCTTTCTTT
TRBV29-1	few	TRBJ2-1	-	CSVQGRYNEQFF	TGCAGCGTTCAAGGCAGGTACAATGAGCAGTTCTTC
TRBV7-2	-	TRBJ1-5	-	CASREGRSSNQPQHF	TGTGCCAGCAGAGAGGGACGGAGTAGCAATCAGCCCCAGCATTTT
TRBV19	few	TRBJ1-5	TRBD1	CASSPTGTEENQPQHF	TGTGCCAGTAGCCCTACCGGGACAGAAGAAAATCAGCCCCAGCATTTT
TRBV28	-	TRBJ2-7	TRBD2	CASSLSGLAGGREDEQYF	TGTGCCAGCAGTTTAAGCGGACTAGCGGGGGGTCGAGAGGACGAGCAGTACTTC
TRBV7-9	-	TRBJ2-7	-	CASSSLKGYEQYF	TGTGCCAGCAGCTCACTTAAAGGATACGAGCAGTACTTC
TRBV7-2	-	TRBJ1-1	-	CASSFTRKTEAFF	TGTGCCAGCAGCTTCACAAGGAAAACTGAAGCTTTCTTT
TRBV14	-	TRBJ1-2	TRBD1	CASSQPTGGSEGYTF	TGTGCCAGCAGCCAGCCTACAGGGGGCTCTGAGGGCTACACCTTC
TRBV30	-	TRBJ2-7	-	CAWSGNEQYF	TGTGCCTGGTCCGGAAACGAGCAGTACTTC
TRBV2	-	TRBJ1-2	TRBD1	CASSATGTAPANYGYTF	TGTGCCAGCAGTGCTACAGGGACAGCACCTGCCAACTATGGCTACACCTTC
TRBV6-5	-	TRBJ1-4	-	CASRKGAGAQNEKLFF	TGTGCCAGCAGGAAGGGAGCCGGGGCCCAAAATGAAAAACTGTTTTTT
TRBV6-2/TRBV6-3	-	TRBJ2-1	-	CASSYFYRGASLNEQFF	TGTGCCAGCAGTTACTTTTATAGGGGGGCCTCTCTCAATGAGCAGTTCTTC
TRBV7-8	-	TRBJ2-3	-	CASSGGTTDTQYF	TGTGCCAGTAGTGGGGGGACCACAGATACGCAGTATTTT
TRBV6-2/TRBV6-3	-	TRBJ1-1	-	CASSYPDLNTEAFF	TGTGCCAGCAGTTACCCGGACTTGAACACTGAAGCTTTCTTT
TRBV7-8	-	TRBJ1-5	TRBD1	CASSTRTGNNQPQHF	TGTGCCAGCAGCACCCGGACAGGAAACAATCAGCCCCAGCATTTT
TRBV10-3	-	TRBJ1-6	TRBD1	CAISEPGQRDSPLHF	TGTGCCATCAGTGAACCGGGACAGCGGGATTCACCCCTCCACTTT
TRBV12-3/TRBV12-4	few	TRBJ1-2	-	CASSFGPASGYTF	TGTGCCAGCAGTTTCGGACCCGCTAGCGGCTACACCTTC
TRBV6-5	-	TRBJ1-2	-	CATIFRGGYTF	TGTGCCACCATTTTCCGGGGGGGCTACACCTTC
TRBV2	-	TRBJ1-6	-	CASSEEALPPAGSSYNSPLHF	TGTGCCAGCAGTGAAGAAGCACTCCCTCCGGCGGGGAGCTCCTATAATTCACCCCTCCACTTT
TRBV2	few	TRBJ1-3	-	CASSDRGATTTIYF	TGTGCCAGCAGTGATAGGGGTGCTACCACCACCATATATTTT
TRBV27	few	TRBJ2-7	TRBD1	CASSPAGTASYEQYF	TGTGCCAGCAGTCCCGCCGGGACAGCCTCCTACGAGCAGTACTTC
TRBV6-1	-	TRBJ2-7	-	CASSQGTYEQYF	TGTGCCAGCAGTCAGGGTACCTACGAGCAGTACTTC
TRBV2	-	TRBJ2-3	-	CASIIPEGAGFADTQYF	TGTGCCAGCATTATTCCCGAGGGAGCCGGGTTCGCAGATACGCAGTATTTT
TRBV20-1	few	TRBJ1-1	-	CSARDEAVNTEAFF	TGCAGTGCTAGAGATGAGGCAGTAAACACTGAAGCTTTCTTT
TRBV2	-	TRBJ2-1	TRBD2	CASSETSGGPSYNEQFF	TGTGCCAGCAGTGAAACTAGCGGGGGGCCCTCCTACAATGAGCAGTTCTTC
TRBV10-3	few	TRBJ2-1	TRBD1	CAIPQGTDGREQFF	TGTGCCATCCCCCAAGGGACAGACGGAAGAGAGCAGTTCTTC
TRBV7-6	-	TRBJ2-7	-	CASSLARGNEQYF	TGTGCCAGCAGCTTAGCGCGAGGGAACGAGCAGTACTTC